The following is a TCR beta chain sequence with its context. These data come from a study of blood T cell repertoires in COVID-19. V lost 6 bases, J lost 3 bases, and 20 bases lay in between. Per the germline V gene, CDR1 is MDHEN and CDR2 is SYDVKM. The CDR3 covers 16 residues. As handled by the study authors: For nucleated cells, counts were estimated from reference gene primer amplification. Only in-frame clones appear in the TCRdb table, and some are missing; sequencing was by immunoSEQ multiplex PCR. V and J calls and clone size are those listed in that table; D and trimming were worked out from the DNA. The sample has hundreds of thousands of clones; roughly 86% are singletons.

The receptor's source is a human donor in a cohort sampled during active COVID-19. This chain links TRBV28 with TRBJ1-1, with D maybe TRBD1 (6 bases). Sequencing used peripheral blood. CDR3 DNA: TGTGCCAGCAGAAGCGGCACGACAGGCGGGTACACTGAAGCTTTCTTT. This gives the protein CASRSGTTGGYTEAFF.